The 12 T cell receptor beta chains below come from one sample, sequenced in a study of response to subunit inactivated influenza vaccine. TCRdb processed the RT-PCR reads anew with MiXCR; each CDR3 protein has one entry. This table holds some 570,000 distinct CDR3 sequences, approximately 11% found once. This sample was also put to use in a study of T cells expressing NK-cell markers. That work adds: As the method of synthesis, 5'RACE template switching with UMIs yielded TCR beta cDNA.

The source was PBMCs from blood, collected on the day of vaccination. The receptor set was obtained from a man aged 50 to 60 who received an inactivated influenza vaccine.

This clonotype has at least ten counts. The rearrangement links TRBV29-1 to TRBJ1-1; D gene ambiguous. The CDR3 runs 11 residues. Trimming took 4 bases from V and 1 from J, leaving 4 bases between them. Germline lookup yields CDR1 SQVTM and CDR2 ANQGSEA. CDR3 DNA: TGCAGCGTTGGAGCGAACACTGAAGCTTTCTTT. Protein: CSVGANTEAFF. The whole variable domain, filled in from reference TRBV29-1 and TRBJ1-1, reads SAVISQKPSRDICQRGTSLTIQCQVDSQVTMMFWYRQQPGQSLTLIATANQGSEATYESGFVIDKFPISRPNLTFSTLTVSNMSPEDSSIYLCSVGANTEAFFGQGTRLTVV.

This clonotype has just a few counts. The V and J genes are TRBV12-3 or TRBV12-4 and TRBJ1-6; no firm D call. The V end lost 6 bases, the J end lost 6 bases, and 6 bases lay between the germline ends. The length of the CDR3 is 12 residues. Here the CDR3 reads CASREVNSPLHF. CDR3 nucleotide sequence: TGTGCCAGCAGGGAAGTTAATTCACCCCTCCACTTT.

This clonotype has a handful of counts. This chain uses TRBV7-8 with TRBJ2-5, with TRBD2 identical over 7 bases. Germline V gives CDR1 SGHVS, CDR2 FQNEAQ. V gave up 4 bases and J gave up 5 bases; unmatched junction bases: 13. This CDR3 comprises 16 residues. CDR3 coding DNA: TGTGCCAGCAGCTCCGATGGGCGGGAGATCGATGAGACCCAGTACTTC. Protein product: CASSSDGREIDETQYF.

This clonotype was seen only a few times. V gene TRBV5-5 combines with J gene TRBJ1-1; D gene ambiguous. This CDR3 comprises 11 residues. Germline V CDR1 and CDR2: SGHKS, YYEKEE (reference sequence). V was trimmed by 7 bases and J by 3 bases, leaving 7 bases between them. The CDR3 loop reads CASLRDTEAFF. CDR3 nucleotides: TGTGCCAGCCTCCGAGACACTGAAGCTTTCTTT.

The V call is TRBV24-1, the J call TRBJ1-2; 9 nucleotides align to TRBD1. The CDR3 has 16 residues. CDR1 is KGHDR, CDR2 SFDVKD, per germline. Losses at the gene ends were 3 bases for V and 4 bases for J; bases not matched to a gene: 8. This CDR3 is CATSDHYRGLGYGYTF. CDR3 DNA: TGTGCCACCAGTGATCATTACAGGGGGCTGGGCTATGGCTACACCTTC.

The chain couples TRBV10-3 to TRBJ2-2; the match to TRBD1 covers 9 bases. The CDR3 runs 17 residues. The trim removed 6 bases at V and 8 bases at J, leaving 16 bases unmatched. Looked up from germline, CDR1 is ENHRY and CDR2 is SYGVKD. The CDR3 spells CAIRRLATGGTRGELFF. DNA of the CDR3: TGTGCCATCAGGCGATTGGCAACAGGGGGCACCCGAGGGGAGCTGTTTTTT.

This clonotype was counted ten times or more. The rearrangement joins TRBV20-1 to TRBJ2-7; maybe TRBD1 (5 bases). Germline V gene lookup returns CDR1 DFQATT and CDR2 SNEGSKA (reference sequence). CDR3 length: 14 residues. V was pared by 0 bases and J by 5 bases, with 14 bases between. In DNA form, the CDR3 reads TGCAGTGCTAGAGATTTTGTAGGGGTGGACGAGCAGTACTTC. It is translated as CSARDFVGVDEQYF.

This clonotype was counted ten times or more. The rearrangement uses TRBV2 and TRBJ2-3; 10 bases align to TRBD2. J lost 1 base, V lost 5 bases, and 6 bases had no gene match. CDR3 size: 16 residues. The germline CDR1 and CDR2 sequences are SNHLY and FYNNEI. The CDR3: CASSLILAGRTDTQYF. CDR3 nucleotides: TGTGCCAGCAGTTTAATACTAGCGGGACGCACAGATACGCAGTATTTT.

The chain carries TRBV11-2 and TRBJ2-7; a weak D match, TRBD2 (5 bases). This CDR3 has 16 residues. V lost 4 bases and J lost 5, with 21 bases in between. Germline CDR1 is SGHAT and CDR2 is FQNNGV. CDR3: CASSSLGSVGINEQYF. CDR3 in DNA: TGTGCCAGCAGCTCCCTAGGGAGCGTAGGAATAAACGAGCAGTACTTC. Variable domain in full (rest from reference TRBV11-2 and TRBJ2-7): EAGVAQSPRYKIIEKRQSVAFWCNPISGHATLYWYQQILGQGPKLLIQFQNNGVVDDSQLPKDRFSAERLKGVDSTLKIQPAKLEDSAVYLCASSSLGSVGINEQYFGPGTRLTVT.

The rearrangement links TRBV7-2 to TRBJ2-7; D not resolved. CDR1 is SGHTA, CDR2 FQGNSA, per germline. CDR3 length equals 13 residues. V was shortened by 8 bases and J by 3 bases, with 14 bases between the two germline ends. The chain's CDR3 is CASVLRVDYEQYF. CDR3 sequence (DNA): TGTGCCAGCGTTCTCCGCGTCGACTACGAGCAGTACTTC.

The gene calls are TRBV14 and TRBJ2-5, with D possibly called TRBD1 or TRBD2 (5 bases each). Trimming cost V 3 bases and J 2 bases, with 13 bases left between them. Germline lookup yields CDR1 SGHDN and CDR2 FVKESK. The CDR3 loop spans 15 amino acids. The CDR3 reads CASSQRGQIQETQYF. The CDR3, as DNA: TGTGCCAGCAGCCAGAGGGGTCAGATACAAGAGACCCAGTACTTC.

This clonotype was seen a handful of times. CDR3: CASSQVRGPHVLTF. As DNA, the CDR3 is TGTGCCAGCAGCCAAGTGAGAGGGCCTCATGTCCTGACTTTC. V and J are TRBV3-1 and TRBJ2-6; possible D gene TRBD2, 5 bases. The germline V gene has CDR1 LGHDT and CDR2 YNNKEL (reference sequence). V lost 1 base and J lost 13, with 14 bases in between. CDR3 length: 14 residues.